This T cell receptor (beta chain) was recorded in a study of T cell responses to AZD1222 COVID-19 vaccine. Whole-study findings and limits: Two AZD1222 doses significantly raised spike-specific TCR breadth and depth over controls. A reported finding is that nearly half of spike-specific TCRs target unmutated variant regions. No day 14 peak samples; only post-peak repertoires were characterized. Among vaccine-associated CD4 TCRs, coverage spanned spike, with dominance at 160-218 and 743-854.

A note on this clone: What it binds is not known.

The method was immunoSEQ multiplex PCR; TCRdb's version includes in-frame clones alone and lacks a portion of them. The data contain some 150,000 clones, 88% of them singletons. The germline V gene encodes CDR1 SGHDT and CDR2 YYEEEE. V lost 1 base and J 2 bases, leaving 13 bases between the germline ends. The CDR3 runs to 16 residues. V gene TRBV5-6 combines with J gene TRBJ2-1, with a tentative D call TRBD2 (5 bases). The source material was peripheral blood, sampled 28 days after the second dose of the MenACWY control vaccine. The receptor comes from an adult who received the MenACWY meningococcal vaccine as a control. CDR3 nucleotides: TGTGCCAGCAGCTTGTACACCGGGGAGACCTACAATGAGCAGTTCTTC. It is translated as CASSLYTGETYNEQFF.